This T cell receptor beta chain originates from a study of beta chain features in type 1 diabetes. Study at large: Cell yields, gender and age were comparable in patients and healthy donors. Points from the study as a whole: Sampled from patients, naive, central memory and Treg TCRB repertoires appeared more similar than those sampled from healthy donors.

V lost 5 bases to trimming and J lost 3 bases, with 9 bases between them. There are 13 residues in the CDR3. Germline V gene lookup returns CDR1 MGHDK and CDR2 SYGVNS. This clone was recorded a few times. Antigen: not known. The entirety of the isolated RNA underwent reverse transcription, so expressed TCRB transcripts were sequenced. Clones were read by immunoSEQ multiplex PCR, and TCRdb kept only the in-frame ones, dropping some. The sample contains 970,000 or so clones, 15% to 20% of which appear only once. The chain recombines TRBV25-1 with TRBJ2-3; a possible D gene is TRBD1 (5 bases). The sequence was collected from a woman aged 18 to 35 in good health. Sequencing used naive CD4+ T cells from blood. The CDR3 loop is CASSIQGTDTQYF. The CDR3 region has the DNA TGTGCCAGCAGTATCCAGGGAACAGATACGCAGTATTTT.